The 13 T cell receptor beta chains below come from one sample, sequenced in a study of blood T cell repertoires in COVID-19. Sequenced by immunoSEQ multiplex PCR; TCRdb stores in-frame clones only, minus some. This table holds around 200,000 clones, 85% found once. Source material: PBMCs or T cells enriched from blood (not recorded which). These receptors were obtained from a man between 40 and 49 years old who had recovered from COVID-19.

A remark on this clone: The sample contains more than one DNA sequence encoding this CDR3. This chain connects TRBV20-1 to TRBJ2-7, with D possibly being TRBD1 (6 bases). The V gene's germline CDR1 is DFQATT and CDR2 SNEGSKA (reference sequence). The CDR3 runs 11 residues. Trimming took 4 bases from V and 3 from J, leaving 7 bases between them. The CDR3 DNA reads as TGCAGTGCTACCAGGGGCTACGAGCAGTACTTC. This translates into CSATRGYEQYF.

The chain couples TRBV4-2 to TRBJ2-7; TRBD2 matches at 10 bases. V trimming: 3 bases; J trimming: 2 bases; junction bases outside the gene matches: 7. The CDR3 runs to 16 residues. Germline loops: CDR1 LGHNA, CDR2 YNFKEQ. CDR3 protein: CASSHSTSGLAYEQYF. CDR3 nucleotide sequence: TGTGCCAGCAGCCACTCGACTAGCGGGCTTGCCTACGAGCAGTACTTC.

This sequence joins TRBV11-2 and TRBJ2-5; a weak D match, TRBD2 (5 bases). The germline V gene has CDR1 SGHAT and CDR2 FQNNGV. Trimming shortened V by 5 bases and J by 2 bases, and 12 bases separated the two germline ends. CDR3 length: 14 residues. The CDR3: CASSPRRGQETQYF. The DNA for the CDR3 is TGTGCCAGCAGCCCCAGACGGGGTCAAGAGACCCAGTACTTC.

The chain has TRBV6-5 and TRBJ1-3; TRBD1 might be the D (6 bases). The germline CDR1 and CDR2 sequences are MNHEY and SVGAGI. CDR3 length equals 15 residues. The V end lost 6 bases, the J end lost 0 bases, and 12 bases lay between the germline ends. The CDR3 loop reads CASSSDRSSGNTIYF. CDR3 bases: TGTGCCAGCAGCTCGGACAGAAGCTCTGGAAACACCATATATTTT.

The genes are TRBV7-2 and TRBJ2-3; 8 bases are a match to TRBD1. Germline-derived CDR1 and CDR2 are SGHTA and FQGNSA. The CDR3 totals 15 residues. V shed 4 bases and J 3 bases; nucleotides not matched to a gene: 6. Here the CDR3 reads CASSSRQGRTDTQYF. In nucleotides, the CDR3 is TGTGCCAGCAGCTCTCGACAGGGGAGGACAGATACGCAGTATTTT.

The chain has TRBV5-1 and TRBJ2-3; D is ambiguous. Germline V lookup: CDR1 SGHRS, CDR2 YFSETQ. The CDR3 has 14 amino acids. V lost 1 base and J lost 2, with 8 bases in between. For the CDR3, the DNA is TGCGCCAGCAGCTTGTTAGTAAACACAGATACGCAGTATTTT. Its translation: CASSLLVNTDTQYF.

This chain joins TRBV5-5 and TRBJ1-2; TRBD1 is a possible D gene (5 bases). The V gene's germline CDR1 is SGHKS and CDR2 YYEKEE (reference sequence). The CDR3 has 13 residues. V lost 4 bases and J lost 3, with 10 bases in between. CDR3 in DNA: TGTGCCAGCAGCCCGACGACAGACTATGGCTACACCTTC. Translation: CASSPTTDYGYTF.

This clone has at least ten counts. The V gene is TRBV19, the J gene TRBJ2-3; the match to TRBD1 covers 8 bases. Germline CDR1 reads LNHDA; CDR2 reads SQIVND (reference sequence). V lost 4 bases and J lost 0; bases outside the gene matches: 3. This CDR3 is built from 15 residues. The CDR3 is CASSTDRASTDTQYF. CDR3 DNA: TGTGCCAGTAGTACGGACAGGGCTAGCACAGATACGCAGTATTTT. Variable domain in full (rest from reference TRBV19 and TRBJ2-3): DGGITQSPKYLFRKEGQNVTLSCEQNLNHDAMYWYRQDPGQGLRLIYYSQIVNDFQKGDIAEGYSVSREKKESFPLTVTSAQKNPTAFYLCASSTDRASTDTQYFGPGTRLTVL.

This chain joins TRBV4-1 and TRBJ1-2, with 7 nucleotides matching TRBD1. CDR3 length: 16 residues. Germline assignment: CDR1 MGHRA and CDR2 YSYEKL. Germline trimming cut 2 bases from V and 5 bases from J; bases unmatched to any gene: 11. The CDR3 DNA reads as TGCGCCAGCAGCCAAAGGAAAAGGGGGCGTTTTTATGGCTACACCTTC. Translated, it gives CASSQRKRGRFYGYTF.

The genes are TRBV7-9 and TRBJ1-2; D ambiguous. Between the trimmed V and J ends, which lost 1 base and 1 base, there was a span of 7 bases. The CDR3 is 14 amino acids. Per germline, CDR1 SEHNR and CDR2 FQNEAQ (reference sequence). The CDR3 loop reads CASSLVRDNYGYTF. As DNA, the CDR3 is TGTGCCAGCAGCTTAGTTCGGGATAACTATGGCTACACCTTC.

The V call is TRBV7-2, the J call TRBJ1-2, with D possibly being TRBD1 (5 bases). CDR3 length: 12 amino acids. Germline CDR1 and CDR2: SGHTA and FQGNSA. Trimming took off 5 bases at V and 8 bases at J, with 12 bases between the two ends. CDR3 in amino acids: CASSTGTRGYTF. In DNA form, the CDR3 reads TGTGCCAGCAGCACAGGTACAAGAGGCTACACCTTC. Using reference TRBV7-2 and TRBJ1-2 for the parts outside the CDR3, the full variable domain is GAGVSQSPSNKVTEKGKDVELRCDPISGHTALYWYRQSLGQGLEFLIYFQGNSAPDKSGLPSDRFSAERTGGSVSTLTIQRTQQEDSAVYLCASSTGTRGYTFGSGTRLTVV.

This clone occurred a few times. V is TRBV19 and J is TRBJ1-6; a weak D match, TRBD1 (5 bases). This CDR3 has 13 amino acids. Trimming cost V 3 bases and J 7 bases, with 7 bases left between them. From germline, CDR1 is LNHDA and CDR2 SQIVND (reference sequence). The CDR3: CASSIPGNSPLHF. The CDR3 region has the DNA TGTGCCAGTAGTATCCCAGGGAATTCACCCCTCCACTTT.

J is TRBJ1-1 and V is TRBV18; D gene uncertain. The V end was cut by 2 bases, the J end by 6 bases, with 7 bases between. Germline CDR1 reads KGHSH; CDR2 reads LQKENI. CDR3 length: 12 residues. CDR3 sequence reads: CASSPNIAEAFF. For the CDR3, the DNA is TGTGCCAGCTCACCAAACATCGCTGAAGCTTTCTTT.